A single sample gave rise to the 24 T cell receptor beta chains below, sequenced in a study of memory CD4+ T cells and cytomegalovirus serostatus. Single viable CD3+CD4+CD8-CD45RO+ cells were sorted as the memory CD4+ T cells. Repertoires were generated with immunoSEQ multiplex PCR, while TCRdb's copy carries only in-frame clones and drops some. In the table there are roughly 67,000 clones, 75% to 80% of which are singletons. Sequences were obtained from memory CD4+ T cells from blood. These receptors all stem from an adult in good health and CMV-seropositive.

This chain links TRBV14 with TRBJ2-7; the D gene is possibly TRBD2 (5 bases). Trimming took off 5 bases at V and 3 bases at J, with 14 bases between the two ends. Germline V CDR1 and CDR2: SGHDN, FVKESK. The CDR3 has 14 amino acids. The CDR3 bases are TGTGCCAGCAGCGGGCCGGGGTTTTACTACGAGCAGTACTTC. Translation: CASSGPGFYYEQYF.

V is TRBV9 and J is TRBJ1-1, with a possible D match to TRBD1 (6 bases). Trimming took off 0 bases at V and 8 bases at J, with 11 bases between the two ends. The V gene's germline CDR1 is SGDLS and CDR2 YYNGEE. This CDR3 has 13 amino acids. The CDR3: CASSVAGEGEAFF. The CDR3 DNA follows: TGTGCCAGCAGCGTAGCAGGGGAGGGCGAAGCTTTCTTT.

The chain uses TRBV6-5 and TRBJ2-5, with D hard to call. The CDR3 extends over 14 amino acids. Trimming removed 6 bases from V and 5 bases from J, with 16 bases in between. Germline CDR1 MNHEY, CDR2 SVGAGI. The CDR3 DNA follows: TGTGCCAGCAGGGAAATACTGGGTCGGGAGACCCAGTACTTC. Amino acid sequence: CASREILGRETQYF.

This clone was detected a few times. V is TRBV5-4 and J is TRBJ2-2; D is possibly TRBD1 or TRBD2 (6 bases each). The CDR3 loop spans 15 amino acids. V was trimmed by 0 bases and J by 5 bases, leaving 11 bases between them. The germline V gene encodes CDR1 SGHNT and CDR2 YYREEE (reference sequence). The CDR3 protein is CASSLAGAGTGELFF. The CDR3 DNA reads TGTGCCAGCAGCTTGGCAGGGGCGGGGACCGGGGAGCTGTTTTTT.

The chain employs TRBV10-1 and TRBJ1-1, with D possibly being TRBD1 (5 bases). CDR1 is WNHNN, CDR2 SYGVQD, per germline (reference sequence). Deletions cut 7 bases from V and 0 bases from J, with 21 bases between. The CDR3 is made up of 17 amino acids. CDR3 DNA sequence: TGCGCCAGCACTAAACAGGAGCCATTCACAATGAACACTGAAGCTTTCTTT. The encoded protein is CASTKQEPFTMNTEAFF.

The chain recombines TRBV5-1 with TRBJ2-5; TRBD2 agrees at 10 bases. The V and J ends lost 4 bases and 3 bases, in that order; junction bases with no gene match: 6. Looked up from germline, CDR1 is SGHRS and CDR2 is YFSETQ. This CDR3 spans 15 amino acids. In nucleotides, the CDR3 is TGCGCCAGCAGCCTCGTCACTAGCGGGGAAGAGACCCAGTACTTC. Its translation is CASSLVTSGEETQYF. Full variable domain (remainder filled in from reference TRBV5-1 and TRBJ2-5): KAGVTQTPRYLIKTRGQQVTLSCSPISGHRSVSWYQQTPGQGLQFLFEYFSETQRNKGNFPGRFSGRQFSNSRSEMNVSTLELGDSALYLCASSLVTSGEETQYFGPGTRLLVL.

This clone is a singleton in its sample. The J gene is TRBJ2-2, the V gene TRBV5-1; no definite D call. The CDR3 is made up of 15 amino acids. Germline CDR1 is SGHRS and CDR2 is YFSETQ. Trimming took 6 bases from V and 3 from J, leaving 15 bases between them. The CDR3 spells CASNHYALDTGELFF. The DNA of the CDR3 is TGCGCCAGCAACCATTATGCACTCGACACCGGGGAGCTGTTTTTT. The full variable domain, its missing parts supplied by reference TRBV5-1 and TRBJ2-2, is KAGVTQTPRYLIKTRGQQVTLSCSPISGHRSVSWYQQTPGQGLQFLFEYFSETQRNKGNFPGRFSGRQFSNSRSEMNVSTLELGDSALYLCASNHYALDTGELFFGEGSRLTVL.

This rearrangement joins TRBV10-1 to TRBJ2-7; 11 positions match TRBD2. Germline CDR1 and CDR2: WNHNN and SYGVQD (reference sequence). The CDR3 runs 13 residues. The V segment lost 10 bases and the J segment 5 bases; nucleotides outside the gene matches: 7. The CDR3 here is CATASGRPHEQYF. The CDR3 nucleotides are TGCGCCACCGCTAGCGGGAGGCCCCACGAGCAGTACTTC.

The chain couples TRBV7-9 to TRBJ2-6, with a weak D call TRBD2 (5 bases). The length of the CDR3 is 16 residues. The V and J ends lost 1 base and 0 bases respectively, with 7 bases between them. CDR1 and CDR2 from the germline V gene are SEHNR and FQNEAQ (reference sequence). The CDR3 DNA sequence: TGTGCCAGCAGCTTAGTTCGGGGCTCTGGGGCCAACGTCCTGACTTTC. Its translation is CASSLVRGSGANVLTF.

This chain links TRBV5-1 with TRBJ2-5, with 11 bases lining up with TRBD1. The V and J ends lost 4 bases and 5 bases, in that order; junction bases with no gene match: 4. CDR1 and CDR2 from the germline V gene are SGHRS and YFSETQ. The CDR3 contains 14 residues. CDR3 sequence: CASSKRDRGETQYF. The CDR3 nucleotides read TGCGCCAGCAGCAAGAGGGACAGGGGGGAGACCCAGTACTTC.

The chain couples TRBV19 to TRBJ2-5, with D perhaps matching TRBD1 (6 bases). This CDR3 has 16 amino acids. Germline V gene data show CDR1 as LNHDA and CDR2 as SQIVND (reference sequence). V lost 9 bases and J 4 bases, leaving 24 bases between the germline ends. Here the CDR3 reads CASNPTTTGRLETQYF. The CDR3 DNA is TGTGCCAGCAACCCGACGACAACAGGGCGCTTAGAGACCCAGTACTTC.

The CDR3 region has the DNA TGTGCCAGTAAGGACAGGGAAAACAATGAGCAGTTCTTC. It translates to CASKDRENNEQFF. The chain recombines TRBV19 with TRBJ2-1; 8 nucleotides align to TRBD1. The germline gives CDR1 LNHDA, CDR2 SQIVND (reference sequence). The CDR3 contains 13 residues. Trimming at V came to 7 bases and at J to 5 bases, leaving 4 bases not matched to a gene.

The DNA for the CDR3 is TGTGCCACTGGCAGGGGGGCCGAGGAGACCCAGTACTTC. Translating gives CATGRGAEETQYF. The rearrangement uses TRBV10-3 and TRBJ2-5, with TRBD1 as a possible D gene (7 bases). Trimming left V 10 bases short and J 5 bases short, with 17 bases between. The CDR3 loop spans 13 amino acids. CDR1 and CDR2 from the germline V gene are ENHRY and SYGVKD.

The chain carries TRBV4-2 and TRBJ2-3; 8 nucleotides line up with TRBD2. Germline V gives CDR1 LGHNA, CDR2 YNFKEQ. The CDR3 spans 17 residues. The V segment lost 0 bases and the J segment 6 bases; nucleotides outside the gene matches: 11. The CDR3 is CASSQDLSREGRDTQYF. CDR3 sequence (DNA): TGTGCCAGCAGCCAAGATCTTAGCCGGGAGGGCCGGGATACGCAGTATTTT.

This rearrangement joins TRBV4-2 to TRBJ2-2; D remains ambiguous. The CDR3 spans 17 residues. Germline V gene sequence: CDR1 LGHNA, CDR2 YNFKEQ. V lost 0 bases to trimming and J lost 6 bases, with 17 bases between them. The CDR3: CASSQDLGRWAPGELFF. The DNA for the CDR3 is TGTGCCAGCAGCCAAGATCTGGGCAGGTGGGCTCCCGGGGAGCTGTTTTTT.

This clone was counted a single time. The V gene is TRBV2, the J gene TRBJ2-7; TRBD2 matches 9 bases. This CDR3 contains 14 residues. Germline CDR1 and CDR2: SNHLY and FYNNEI. V lost 5 bases and J lost 3; bases outside the gene matches: 5. Written as DNA, the CDR3 is TGTGCCAGCAGTCTCATAGCGGGAGTCTACGAGCAGTACTTC. This codes for CASSLIAGVYEQYF.

The CDR3 bases are TGTGCCACCAGCAGAGATCTGGCCTCCTATAATTCACCCCTCCACTTT. It encodes CATSRDLASYNSPLHF. The gene calls are TRBV15 and TRBJ1-6; D gene ambiguous. V was shortened by 0 bases and J by 0 bases, with 6 bases between the two germline ends. The CDR3 is 16 amino acids. CDR1 is LNHNV and CDR2 is YYDKDF in the germline V gene (reference sequence).

This rearrangement joins TRBV5-1 to TRBJ1-2, with 7 nucleotides matching TRBD1. The V segment lost 4 bases and the J segment 4 bases; nucleotides outside the gene matches: 16. The germline V gene has CDR1 SGHRS and CDR2 YFSETQ. CDR3 size: 17 residues. The CDR3 reads CASSPYMTGKYSYGYTF. The CDR3 nucleotides are TGCGCCAGCAGCCCCTACATGACAGGGAAATATTCCTATGGCTACACCTTC.

The J gene is TRBJ1-2, the V gene TRBV6-1; D gene ambiguous. Germline lookup yields CDR1 MNHNS and CDR2 SASEGT. This CDR3 contains 14 residues. Trimming removed 4 bases from V and 4 bases from J, with 13 bases in between. CDR3 in amino acids: CASSGADGIYGYTF. DNA for the CDR3: TGTGCCAGCAGTGGAGCGGACGGGATCTATGGCTACACCTTC.

The genes are TRBV4-3 and TRBJ2-7, with TRBD2 matching over 12 bases. Germline CDR1 is LGHNA and CDR2 is YSLEER. CDR3 length: 15 residues. V was pared by 4 bases and J by 2 bases, with 3 bases of the junction left unmatched. DNA of the CDR3: TGCGCCAGCAGCCTCCTAGCGGGAGGGCCCTACGAGCAGTACTTC. It is translated as CASSLLAGGPYEQYF.

This clone appeared a few times. The chain links TRBV6-6 to TRBJ1-4, with 7 positions matching TRBD1. This CDR3 spans 16 amino acids. The ends lost 5 bases at V and 2 bases at J; junction bases unmatched: 8. Germline V gives CDR1 MNHNY, CDR2 SVGAGI (reference sequence). The CDR3 sequence: CASSPTTGFTNEKLFF. CDR3 in DNA: TGTGCCAGCAGTCCTACGACAGGGTTCACTAATGAAAAACTGTTTTTT.

The chain links TRBV28 to TRBJ2-1, with TRBD2 matching 11 bases. This CDR3 region has 15 residues. Germline V CDR1 and CDR2: MDHEN, SYDVKM. V trimming: 6 bases; J trimming: 4 bases; junction bases outside the gene matches: 5. The CDR3 region has the DNA TGTGCCAGCAGGCTAGCGGGGGGACCTTACAATGAGCAGTTCTTC. The encoded protein is CASRLAGGPYNEQFF. Full variable domain (outside the CDR3, taken from reference TRBV28 and TRBJ2-1): DVKVTQSSRYLVKRTGEKVFLECVQDMDHENMFWYRQDPGLGLRLIYFSYDVKMKEKGDIPEGYSVSREKKERFSLILESASTNQTSMYLCASRLAGGPYNEQFFGPGTRLTVL.

A single count supports this clone. This chain links TRBV6-6 with TRBJ2-7, with 9 bases that match TRBD1. Trimming took 0 bases from V and 4 from J; bases not matched to a gene: 4. From germline, CDR1 is MNHNY and CDR2 SVGAGI (reference sequence). The CDR3 is 15 residues long. The CDR3: CASSYSGQGRYEQYF. In nucleotides, the CDR3 is TGTGCCAGCAGTTACTCGGGACAGGGACGGTACGAGCAGTACTTC.

The chain couples TRBV5-4 to TRBJ1-4; D not certain. V lost 2 bases and J 7 bases, leaving 18 bases between the germline ends. CDR1 and CDR2 (germline): SGHNT, YYREEE (reference sequence). The CDR3 consists of 16 residues. CDR3 region: CASSLKTEASSEKLFF. CDR3 coding DNA: TGTGCCAGCAGCTTAAAGACGGAAGCAAGTAGTGAAAAACTGTTTTTT. Full variable domain (remainder filled in from reference TRBV5-4 and TRBJ1-4): ETGVTQSPTHLIKTRGQQVTLRCSSQSGHNTVSWYQQALGQGPQFIFQYYREEENGRGNFPPRFSGLQFPNYSSELNVNALELDDSALYLCASSLKTEASSEKLFFGSGTQLSVL.